These T cell receptor beta chains were read from a single sample in a study of blood T cell repertoires in COVID-19. Clones were sequenced by immunoSEQ multiplex PCR, and TCRdb holds only the in-frame ones, with some missing. The table records 200,000 to 250,000 clones, about 86% of them present only once. Material for sequencing was peripheral blood. The receptors originated from a woman younger than 45 who had recovered from COVID-19. Both conserved end residues are part of each CDR3. A D gene is named only where the DNA matches it firmly. Not all rows give a size; the values are once, few, many and, for expanded clones, a class.

d_gene,abundance,j_gene,v_gene,CDR3nt,CDR3aa
TRBD2,-,TRBJ2-3,TRBV7-9,TGTGCCAGCAGCTTAGGGGGGAGGGGAGATACGCAGTATTTT,CASSLGGRGDTQYF
TRBD1,-,TRBJ1-5,TRBV4-1,TGCGCCAGCAGCCAACGGCAGGGGGCCTTCGGCAATCAGCCCCAGCATTTT,CASSQRQGAFGNQPQHF
TRBD2,-,TRBJ2-7,TRBV28,TGTGCCAGCAGTTACCCAACGACTAGCGGGAGGGCCCAGGAGTGGTACGAGCAGTACTTC,CASSYPTTSGRAQEWYEQYF
TRBD2,-,TRBJ2-3,TRBV24-1,TGTGCCACCAGTGATAGGACTAGCGGACTCTCCACAGATACGCAGTATTTT,CATSDRTSGLSTDTQYF
-,-,TRBJ1-1,TRBV18,TGTGCCAGCTCACCAAGTTATTACGTACAGAACACTGAAGCTTTCTTT,CASSPSYYVQNTEAFF
TRBD2,-,TRBJ2-7,TRBV7-2,TGTGCCAGTAACCAAGCGGGAGTCCCCCACGAGCAGTACTTC,CASNQAGVPHEQYF
TRBD2,-,TRBJ2-1,TRBV5-6,TGTGCCAGCAGCATCCAAGCGGGAGGGCCCTACAATGAGCAGTTCTTC,CASSIQAGGPYNEQFF
-,-,TRBJ2-6,TRBV6-5,TGTGCCAGCATTTCCGGGGGGCCTGGGGCCAACGTCCTGACTTTC,CASISGGPGANVLTF
-,once,TRBJ2-7,TRBV9,TGTGCCAGCAGCGTAGTTAGCAGCTCCTACGAGCAGTACTTC,CASSVVSSSYEQYF
-,-,TRBJ2-3,TRBV28,TGTGCCAGCAGTTTAAAGGCGGGCTTCGCTTCAGATACGCAGTATTTT,CASSLKAGFASDTQYF
-,-,TRBJ1-1,TRBV6-6,TGTGCCAGCACTCAGGGGTGGGCCGACACTGAAGCTTTCTTT,CASTQGWADTEAFF
-,-,TRBJ1-1,TRBV5-4,TGTGCCAGCAGCTTGGAGGGGTGGGGGAACACTGAAGCTTTCTTT,CASSLEGWGNTEAFF
-,once,TRBJ1-2,TRBV7-2,TGTGCCAGTGCCACTACCCCGGGCGGGGGATACTATGGCTACACCTTC,CASATTPGGGYYGYTF
-,-,TRBJ1-2,TRBV21-1,TGTGCCAGCAGCCCCGGACAGGATGCGGTTGGCTACACCTTC,CASSPGQDAVGYTF
-,-,TRBJ2-7,TRBV9,TGTGCCAGCAGCCCTCAGCGGTTCTACGAGCAGTACTTC,CASSPQRFYEQYF
-,once,TRBJ2-4,TRBV7-9,TGTGCCAGCACCTCCCCGGGGATAGCCAAAAACATTCAGTACTTC,CASTSPGIAKNIQYF
TRBD1,-,TRBJ2-7,TRBV5-1,TGCGCCAGCAGCCCAGGGACAGTTCCCTACGAGCAGTACTTC,CASSPGTVPYEQYF
-,-,TRBJ2-7,TRBV27,TGTGCCAGCAGTTCAACTATCTTCCACGAGCAGTACTTC,CASSSTIFHEQYF